The rows below give T cell receptor beta chains drawn from one sample of a study of shared clonotypes between healthy human individuals. The assay was immunoSEQ multiplex PCR, and TCRdb's table has in-frame clones only and misses some. The top ten clones hold over 1.3% of a sample with some 1 million clones, 75% of them seen once. Sequences were obtained from memory CD4+ T cells sorted from blood. The source of these receptors is a young man in good health. CDR3s include the opening cysteine and the closing phenylalanine or tryptophan. The D gene is left open where the match is weak. Size is stated for part of the rows, as once, few or many counts, or as a class when the clone is expanded.

D,V,J,size,DNA,CDR3
TRBD2,TRBV5-1,TRBJ2-4,few,TGCGCCAGCAGCTTAGCTAGCGGGACCCAGAACATTCAGTACTTC,CASSLASGTQNIQYF
TRBD1,TRBV6-4,TRBJ1-6,NA,TGTGCCAGCTACCACCCCGGACAGGTTCGGGATTCACCCCTCCACTTT,CASYHPGQVRDSPLHF
TRBD1,TRBV10-2,TRBJ1-2,NA,TGCGCCAGCAGTGAGTCGGGGACAGGGGGTTACAACTATGGCTACACCTTC,CASSESGTGGYNYGYTF
NA,TRBV5-4,TRBJ1-4,NA,TGTGCCAGCAGCTTTGACAGTACTAATGAAAAACTGTTTTTT,CASSFDSTNEKLFF
NA,TRBV7-2,TRBJ2-7,NA,TGTGCCAGTGGAGGGACCAACGAGCAGTACTTC,CASGGTNEQYF
NA,TRBV7-9,TRBJ2-7,NA,TGTGCCAGCAGCACGGACAGTTACGAGCAGTACTTC,CASSTDSYEQYF
TRBD2,TRBV5-1,TRBJ2-3,NA,TGCGCCAGCAGCTTGGTAGGGAGGGGAACAGATACGCAGTATTTT,CASSLVGRGTDTQYF
NA,TRBV5-6,TRBJ1-2,NA,TGTGCCAGCAGCTTAGGGGTTTCGGGAGGCTACACCTTC,CASSLGVSGGYTF
TRBD1,TRBV7-9,TRBJ1-6,few,TGTGCCAGCAGGGGGACAGGGGTACACTCACCCCTCCACTTT,CASRGTGVHSPLHF
NA,TRBV2,TRBJ2-1,NA,TGTGCCAGCAAACCAGATGGGAATGAGCAGTTCTTC,CASKPDGNEQFF
NA,TRBV6-6,TRBJ2-7,NA,TGTGCCAGCAGTTACGCTACCGGGACATACTACGAGCAGTACTTC,CASSYATGTYYEQYF
TRBD2,TRBV4-1,TRBJ2-5,NA,TGCGCCAGCAGCCCCGGGACTAGCGGGAGTTCCGAGACCCAGTACTTC,CASSPGTSGSSETQYF
NA,TRBV7-6,TRBJ2-6,NA,TGTGCCAGCAGCCCCCAGGGCGGTCGGTCTGGGGCCAACGTCCTGACTTTC,CASSPQGGRSGANVLTF
TRBD1,TRBV9,TRBJ2-5,NA,TGTGCCAGCAGCGTGCTCGACAGGGCGGAGACCCAGTACTTC,CASSVLDRAETQYF
TRBD2,TRBV9,TRBJ2-3,NA,TGTGCCAGCAGACCTCCCGGAAGCGGGAGAACAGATACGCAGTATTTT,CASRPPGSGRTDTQYF
NA,TRBV11-3,TRBJ2-5,NA,TGTGCCAGCAGCTTAGGAGGCCGGGGCCAAGAGACCCAGTACTTC,CASSLGGRGQETQYF
NA,TRBV11-2,TRBJ2-7,few,TGTGCCAGCAGCTTAGATCTGAGGGACGAGCAGTACTTC,CASSLDLRDEQYF
NA,TRBV7-6,TRBJ2-7,NA,TGTGCCAGCAGCTCCCTCCCGAACTACGAGCAGTACTTC,CASSSLPNYEQYF
NA,TRBV29-1,TRBJ1-1,NA,TGCAGCGTTGTAGGGGTGGGAACTGAAGCTTTCTTT,CSVVGVGTEAFF
NA,TRBV19,TRBJ2-3,NA,TGTGCCAGTAGTCCAATCGGGACCGAAACAGATACGCAGTATTTT,CASSPIGTETDTQYF
TRBD1,TRBV5-6,TRBJ1-2,NA,TGTGCCAGCAGCACCGGGACAGGGCCCTATGGCTACACCTTC,CASSTGTGPYGYTF
TRBD1,TRBV18,TRBJ1-2,once,TGTGCCAGCTCACCAAACAGGGGGCTTTTTGGCTACACCTTC,CASSPNRGLFGYTF
TRBD2,TRBV7-3,TRBJ2-2,NA,TGTGCCAGCAGCGCCGGCGGGGGATGGACCGGGGAGCTGTTTTTT,CASSAGGGWTGELFF
NA,TRBV6-5,TRBJ2-2,NA,TGTGCCAGCAGTTACCCCCGCCCCGGGGAGCTGTTTTTT,CASSYPRPGELFF
NA,TRBV6-5,TRBJ2-7,NA,TGTGCCAGCAGTCTAACCGGGGGAGCTCTTTACAAGCAGTACTTC,CASSLTGGALYKQYF
NA,TRBV7-2,TRBJ1-2,NA,TGTGCCAGCAGCTTAGCGCACGCTAACTATGGCTACACCTTC,CASSLAHANYGYTF
TRBD2,TRBV5-1,TRBJ2-7,NA,TGCGCCAGCAAGGGAGAAGCGGGGAACTACGAGCAGTACTTC,CASKGEAGNYEQYF
TRBD2,TRBV23-1,TRBJ2-7,NA,TGCGCCAGCAGTCAATCCCAACTAGCGGAACCGACTGGCAGTACCAAGCAGTACTTC,CASSQSQLAEPTGSTKQYF
NA,TRBV25-1,TRBJ1-4,NA,TGTGCCAGCAGTGAATTTGCAACTAATGAAAAACTGTTTTTT,CASSEFATNEKLFF
NA,TRBV27,TRBJ1-1,NA,TGTGCCAGCAGTTTAAGGGGTGGGGTTACAGGAGTGAGGACTGAAGCTTTCTTT,CASSLRGGVTGVRTEAFF
NA,TRBV11-3,TRBJ1-1,NA,TGTGCCAGCAGCCTAGATTCTATGAACACTGAAGCTTTCTTT,CASSLDSMNTEAFF
NA,TRBV5-1,TRBJ1-4,NA,TGCGCCAGCAGCTTGGGGCGGGGGAATGAAAAACTGTTTTTT,CASSLGRGNEKLFF
NA,TRBV5-1,TRBJ2-7,few,TGCGCCAGCACCGAAGGAGGCAGAGTGAACGAGCAGTACTTC,CASTEGGRVNEQYF
TRBD2,TRBV29-1,TRBJ2-3,NA,TGCAGCGGGTGTACGAGCGGGGGGGCCTTAGATACGCAGTATTTT,CSGCTSGGALDTQYF
NA,TRBV6-6,TRBJ1-5,NA,TGTGCCAGCAGCCGCGTAGGGGGAGGAGTTCAGCCCCAGCATTTT,CASSRVGGGVQPQHF
NA,TRBV18,TRBJ1-1,NA,TGTGCCAGCTCACCAACGGAATTGGGAACTGAAGCTTTCTTT,CASSPTELGTEAFF
NA,TRBV9,TRBJ2-2,NA,TGTGCCAGCAGCGTAGGTACGAACACCGGGGAGCTGTTTTTT,CASSVGTNTGELFF